The 8 T cell receptor beta chains in this list originate from one sample, sequenced in a study of shared clonotypes between healthy human individuals. Profiled with immunoSEQ multiplex PCR; TCRdb holds only in-frame clones, not every one. The repertoire holds a few million clones, under 97% seen once, with roughly 0.13% in the top ten. Material: naive CD4+ T cells sorted from blood. Regarding subset: CD45RA+ positively selected. These receptors were collected from a man aged 18 to 35 in good health.

The table lists this clone with a count of one. The V and J genes are TRBV6-5 and TRBJ1-6, with TRBD1 matching over 8 bases. The CDR3 consists of 15 residues. Germline trimming cut 8 bases from V and 11 bases from J; bases unmatched to any gene: 14. Germline-derived CDR1 and CDR2 are MNHEY and SVGAGI. The CDR3 sequence is CASGQGFTLETPLHF. The CDR3 DNA is TGTGCCAGCGGACAGGGCTTCACCTTGGAGACACCCCTCCACTTT.

The rearrangement uses TRBV5-1 and TRBJ1-1; 7 nucleotides align to TRBD1. V was pared by 1 base and J by 0 bases, with 9 bases of the junction left unmatched. The CDR3 covers 17 residues. Germline V CDR1 and CDR2: SGHRS, YFSETQ. CDR3: CASSLRRQGPMNTEAFF. In nucleotides, the CDR3 is TGCGCCAGCAGCTTGCGGAGACAGGGTCCAATGAACACTGAAGCTTTCTTT.

The DNA of the CDR3 is TGTGCCAGCCCTGGGGGGCAGGGGGACAGGAACACTGAAGCTTTCTTT. Protein product: CASPGGQGDRNTEAFF. The chain is built from TRBV28 and TRBJ1-1, with TRBD1 matching 7 bases. V dropped 8 bases and J dropped 1; count of bases not matched to a gene: 13. Germline-derived CDR1 and CDR2 are MDHEN and SYDVKM. The CDR3 spans 16 residues.

The chain has TRBV6-5 and TRBJ1-5; 7 bases are a match to TRBD1. J was trimmed by 3 bases and V by 6 bases; bases with no gene match: 5. The germline gives CDR1 MNHEY, CDR2 SVGAGI. CDR3 size: 14 residues. The CDR3 sequence: CASSAGQLNQPQHF. CDR3 nucleotides: TGTGCCAGCAGCGCGGGACAGCTCAATCAGCCCCAGCATTTT.

The chain employs TRBV25-1 and TRBJ2-1, with 12 nucleotides matching TRBD1. V lost 5 bases, J lost 5 bases, and 1 base stayed unmatched. There are 14 residues in the CDR3. Germline assignment: CDR1 MGHDK and CDR2 SYGVNS. This CDR3 reads CASSRDRGHNEQFF. In nucleotides, the CDR3 is TGTGCCAGCAGTCGGGACAGGGGGCACAATGAGCAGTTCTTC. Combining the CDR3 with reference TRBV25-1 and TRBJ2-1 gives the whole variable domain EADIYQTPRYLVIGTGKKITLECSQTMGHDKMYWYQQDPGMELHLIHYSYGVNSTEKGDLSSESTVSRIRTEHFPLTLESARPSHTSQYLCASSRDRGHNEQFFGPGTRLTVL.

This clone was found once. The chain joins TRBV19 to TRBJ2-7; 9 positions match TRBD2. CDR1 LNHDA and CDR2 SQIVND come from the germline V gene (reference sequence). Trimming at V came to 6 bases and at J to 6 bases, leaving 6 bases not matched to a gene. The CDR3 runs 13 residues. DNA for the CDR3: TGTGCCAGTAGAGTAGCGGGAGTTGGCGAGCAGTACTTC. It encodes CASRVAGVGEQYF. Based on the CDR3 plus reference TRBV19 and TRBJ2-7, the full variable domain is DGGITQSPKYLFRKEGQNVTLSCEQNLNHDAMYWYRQDPGQGLRLIYYSQIVNDFQKGDIAEGYSVSREKKESFPLTVTSAQKNPTAFYLCASRVAGVGEQYFGPGTRLTVT.

The rearrangement joins TRBV28 to TRBJ2-3, with 9 bases fitting TRBD2. The length of the CDR3 is 17 residues. The junction had 6 bases not matched to a gene; V was cut back by 2 bases and J by 0 bases. Germline assignment: CDR1 MDHEN and CDR2 SYDVKM. As DNA, the CDR3 is TGTGCCAGCAGTTTACCCAGGACTAGCGCTAGCACAGATACGCAGTATTTT. Translating gives CASSLPRTSASTDTQYF.

The chain combines TRBV27 with TRBJ2-5; a weak D match, TRBD2 (7 bases). The germline CDR1 and CDR2 sequences are MNHEY and SMNVEV (reference sequence). The CDR3 consists of 15 residues. V shed 2 bases and J shed 4 bases, with 14 bases lying between them. The DNA for the CDR3 is TGTGCCAGCAGTTTAGGGTGGGGGGGCGGAGAGACCCAGTACTTC. Protein product: CASSLGWGGGETQYF.